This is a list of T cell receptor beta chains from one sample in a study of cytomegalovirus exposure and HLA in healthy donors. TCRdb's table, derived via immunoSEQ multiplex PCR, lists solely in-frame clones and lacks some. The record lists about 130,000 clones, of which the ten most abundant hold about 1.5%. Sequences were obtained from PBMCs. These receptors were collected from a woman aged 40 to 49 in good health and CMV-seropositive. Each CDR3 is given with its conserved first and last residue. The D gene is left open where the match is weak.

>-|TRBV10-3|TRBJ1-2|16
TGTGCCATCAGTGAGCGGGTGCGACTGGTTAACTATGGCTACACCTTC
CAISERVRLVNYGYTF
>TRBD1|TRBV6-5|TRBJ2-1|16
TGTGCCAGCAGTTCCGCCGGGACAGGCCAATACAATGAGCAGTTCTTC
CASSSAGTGQYNEQFF
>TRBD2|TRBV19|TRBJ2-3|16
TGTGCCAGTAGTATAAATTTGGCGGGAGGGCGTCTAACGCAGTATTTT
CASSINLAGGRLTQYF
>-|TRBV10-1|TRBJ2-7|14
TGCGCCAGCAGTGAGGCGGGCGGTCCCTACGAGCAGTACTTC
CASSEAGGPYEQYF
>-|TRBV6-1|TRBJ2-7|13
TGTGCCAGCAGTGAGACACTCTCCTACGAGCAGTACTTC
CASSETLSYEQYF
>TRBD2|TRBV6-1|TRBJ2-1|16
TGTGCCAGCAGTGAAGCGGGGACTAGCGGGAGGCATGAGCAGTTCTTC
CASSEAGTSGRHEQFF
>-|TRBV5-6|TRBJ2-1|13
TGTGCCAGCAGCTTCGGGGGAGTTGTTGAGCAGTTCTTC
CASSFGGVVEQFF
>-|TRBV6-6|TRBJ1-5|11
TGTGCCAGCGGGGAGGTTCAGCCCCAGCATTTT
CASGEVQPQHF
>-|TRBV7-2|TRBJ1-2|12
TGTGCCAGCAGCTTGGGGGGATTCGGCTACACCTTC
CASSLGGFGYTF
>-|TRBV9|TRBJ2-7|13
TGTGCCAGCAGCCCCCAGGGTAGCAACGAGCAGTACTTC
CASSPQGSNEQYF
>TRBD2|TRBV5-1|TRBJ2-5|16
TGCGCCAGCAGCTTGGGAGGCGGGAGGGCGCAAGAGACCCAGTACTTC
CASSLGGGRAQETQYF
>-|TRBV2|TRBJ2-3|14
TGTGCCAGCATCGGAGCGAATCCCACAGATACGCAGTATTTT
CASIGANPTDTQYF
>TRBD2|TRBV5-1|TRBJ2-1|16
TGCGCCAGCAGCCCCAGGACTAGCGGGATAAACAATGAGCAGTTCTTC
CASSPRTSGINNEQFF
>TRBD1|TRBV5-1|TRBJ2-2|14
TGCGCCAGCAGCTTCGGGACAGGCACCGGGGAGCTGTTTTTT
CASSFGTGTGELFF
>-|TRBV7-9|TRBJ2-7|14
TGTGCCAGCACCCCCCCGGACAGCAACTACGAGCAGTACTTC
CASTPPDSNYEQYF
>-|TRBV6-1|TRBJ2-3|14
TGTGCCAGCAGACGGACTCTTAGCACAGATACGCAGTATTTT
CASRRTLSTDTQYF
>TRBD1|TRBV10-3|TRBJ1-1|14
TGTGCCATCAGTCGGGACAGGGGGCCGGTTGGAGCTTTCTTT
CAISRDRGPVGAFF
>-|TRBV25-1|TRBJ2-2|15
TGTGCCAGCAGTGACTTGGCTAGATACACCGGGGAGCTGTTTTTT
CASSDLARYTGELFF
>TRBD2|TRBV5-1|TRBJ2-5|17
TGCGCCAGCAGCTTATGGACTAGCGGGAGAGGGCAAGAGACCCAGTACTTC
CASSLWTSGRGQETQYF
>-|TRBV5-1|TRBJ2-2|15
TGCGCCAGCAGCTTGGCCGTCACTAACCACGGGGAGCTGTTTTTT
CASSLAVTNHGELFF
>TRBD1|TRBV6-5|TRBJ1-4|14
TGTGCCAGCAGAGAGGGGGCAGGCTTCGAAAAACTGTTTTTT
CASREGAGFEKLFF
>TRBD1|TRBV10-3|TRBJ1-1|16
TGTGCCGCACGAGGACAGGATAAAGGGGCGGACACTGAAGCTTTCTTT
CAARGQDKGADTEAFF
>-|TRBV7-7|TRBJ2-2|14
TGTGCCAGCAGCCGGACAGCGAACACCGGGGAGCTGTTTTTT
CASSRTANTGELFF
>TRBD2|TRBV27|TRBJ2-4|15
TGTGCCAGCAGTTACGTAGCGGGAGTCTTAAACATTCAGTACTTC
CASSYVAGVLNIQYF
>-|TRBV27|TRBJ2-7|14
TGTGCCAGCAGTTTAACGACAGCCGACTACGAGCAGTACTTC
CASSLTTADYEQYF
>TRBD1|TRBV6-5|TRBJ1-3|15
TGTGCCAGCAGTTACAGGGGGCTTTCTGGAAACACCATATATTTT
CASSYRGLSGNTIYF
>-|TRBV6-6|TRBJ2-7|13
TGTGCCAGCACCTACTCTAGCTGGGACGAGCAGTACTTC
CASTYSSWDEQYF
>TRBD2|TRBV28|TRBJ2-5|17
TGTGCCAGCAGTTTACGGGACGGGAGGGGTCTCCAAGAGACCCAGTACTTC
CASSLRDGRGLQETQYF
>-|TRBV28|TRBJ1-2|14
TGTGCCAGCAGTTTCAGGGTAGCTAACTATGGCTACACCTTC
CASSFRVANYGYTF
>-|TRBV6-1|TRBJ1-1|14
TGTGCCAGCAGTGTAAGGGGGTCCCGGCCTGAAGCTTTCTTT
CASSVRGSRPEAFF
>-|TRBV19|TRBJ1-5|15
TGTGCCAGTAGTATACGGGGACAAGGGAATCAGCCCCAGCATTTT
CASSIRGQGNQPQHF
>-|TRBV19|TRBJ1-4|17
TGTGCCAGTAGTACTACGACCGAGGCAGGGGAGAGCGAAAAACTGTTTTTT
CASSTTTEAGESEKLFF
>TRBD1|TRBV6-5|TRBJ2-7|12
TGTGCCAGCAGTCCCACAGGGGTCGAGCAGTACTTC
CASSPTGVEQYF
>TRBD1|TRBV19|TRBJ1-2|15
TGTGCCAGTAGTCAGACCCCCGGGACAGGGTTTGGCTACACCTTC
CASSQTPGTGFGYTF
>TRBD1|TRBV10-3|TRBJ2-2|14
TGTGCCATCAGTGAGGGGACAGGCACCGGGGAGCTGTTTTTT
CAISEGTGTGELFF
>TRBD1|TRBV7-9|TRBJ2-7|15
TGTGCCAGCAGCCCAAGACAGGGGCCCTTCTACGAGCAGTACTTC
CASSPRQGPFYEQYF
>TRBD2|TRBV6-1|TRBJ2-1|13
TGTGCCAGCATGACTAGCGGTTACAATGAGCAGTTCTTC
CASMTSGYNEQFF
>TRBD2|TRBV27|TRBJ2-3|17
TGTGCCAGCAGACTCGAGAGGCTAGCGGGAGTGCGAGATACGCAGTATTTT
CASRLERLAGVRDTQYF
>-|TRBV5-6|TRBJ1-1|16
TGTGCCAGCAGCTTACCAGTAATAGGGAGGGAATCTGAAGCTTTCTTT
CASSLPVIGRESEAFF
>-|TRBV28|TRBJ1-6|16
TGTGCCAGCAGTTTCCCAACTGGGACATCTCATTCACCCCTCCACTTT
CASSFPTGTSHSPLHF
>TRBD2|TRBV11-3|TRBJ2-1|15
TGTGCCAGCAGCTTGACTAGCGGAAACTACAATGAGCAGTTCTTC
CASSLTSGNYNEQFF
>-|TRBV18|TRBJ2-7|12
TGTGCCAGCTTGGACTCTTCCAACGAGCAGTACTTC
CASLDSSNEQYF
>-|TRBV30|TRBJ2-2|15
TGTGCCTGGAGTTCAGAGGGAATATACACCGGGGAGCTGTTTTTT
CAWSSEGIYTGELFF